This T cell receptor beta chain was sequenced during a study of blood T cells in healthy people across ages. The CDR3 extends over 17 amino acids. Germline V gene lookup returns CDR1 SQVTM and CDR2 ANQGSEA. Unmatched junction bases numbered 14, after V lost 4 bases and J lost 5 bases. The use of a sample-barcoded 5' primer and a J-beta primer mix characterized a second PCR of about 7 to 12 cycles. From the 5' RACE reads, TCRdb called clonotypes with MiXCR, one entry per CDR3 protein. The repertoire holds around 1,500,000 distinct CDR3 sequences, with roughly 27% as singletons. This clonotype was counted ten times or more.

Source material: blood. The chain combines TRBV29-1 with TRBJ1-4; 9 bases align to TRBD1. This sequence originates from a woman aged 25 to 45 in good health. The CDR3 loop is CSVGRSSGQGLNEKLFF. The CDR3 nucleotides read TGCAGCGTTGGAAGATCGTCGGGACAGGGCCTCAATGAAAAACTGTTTTTT.